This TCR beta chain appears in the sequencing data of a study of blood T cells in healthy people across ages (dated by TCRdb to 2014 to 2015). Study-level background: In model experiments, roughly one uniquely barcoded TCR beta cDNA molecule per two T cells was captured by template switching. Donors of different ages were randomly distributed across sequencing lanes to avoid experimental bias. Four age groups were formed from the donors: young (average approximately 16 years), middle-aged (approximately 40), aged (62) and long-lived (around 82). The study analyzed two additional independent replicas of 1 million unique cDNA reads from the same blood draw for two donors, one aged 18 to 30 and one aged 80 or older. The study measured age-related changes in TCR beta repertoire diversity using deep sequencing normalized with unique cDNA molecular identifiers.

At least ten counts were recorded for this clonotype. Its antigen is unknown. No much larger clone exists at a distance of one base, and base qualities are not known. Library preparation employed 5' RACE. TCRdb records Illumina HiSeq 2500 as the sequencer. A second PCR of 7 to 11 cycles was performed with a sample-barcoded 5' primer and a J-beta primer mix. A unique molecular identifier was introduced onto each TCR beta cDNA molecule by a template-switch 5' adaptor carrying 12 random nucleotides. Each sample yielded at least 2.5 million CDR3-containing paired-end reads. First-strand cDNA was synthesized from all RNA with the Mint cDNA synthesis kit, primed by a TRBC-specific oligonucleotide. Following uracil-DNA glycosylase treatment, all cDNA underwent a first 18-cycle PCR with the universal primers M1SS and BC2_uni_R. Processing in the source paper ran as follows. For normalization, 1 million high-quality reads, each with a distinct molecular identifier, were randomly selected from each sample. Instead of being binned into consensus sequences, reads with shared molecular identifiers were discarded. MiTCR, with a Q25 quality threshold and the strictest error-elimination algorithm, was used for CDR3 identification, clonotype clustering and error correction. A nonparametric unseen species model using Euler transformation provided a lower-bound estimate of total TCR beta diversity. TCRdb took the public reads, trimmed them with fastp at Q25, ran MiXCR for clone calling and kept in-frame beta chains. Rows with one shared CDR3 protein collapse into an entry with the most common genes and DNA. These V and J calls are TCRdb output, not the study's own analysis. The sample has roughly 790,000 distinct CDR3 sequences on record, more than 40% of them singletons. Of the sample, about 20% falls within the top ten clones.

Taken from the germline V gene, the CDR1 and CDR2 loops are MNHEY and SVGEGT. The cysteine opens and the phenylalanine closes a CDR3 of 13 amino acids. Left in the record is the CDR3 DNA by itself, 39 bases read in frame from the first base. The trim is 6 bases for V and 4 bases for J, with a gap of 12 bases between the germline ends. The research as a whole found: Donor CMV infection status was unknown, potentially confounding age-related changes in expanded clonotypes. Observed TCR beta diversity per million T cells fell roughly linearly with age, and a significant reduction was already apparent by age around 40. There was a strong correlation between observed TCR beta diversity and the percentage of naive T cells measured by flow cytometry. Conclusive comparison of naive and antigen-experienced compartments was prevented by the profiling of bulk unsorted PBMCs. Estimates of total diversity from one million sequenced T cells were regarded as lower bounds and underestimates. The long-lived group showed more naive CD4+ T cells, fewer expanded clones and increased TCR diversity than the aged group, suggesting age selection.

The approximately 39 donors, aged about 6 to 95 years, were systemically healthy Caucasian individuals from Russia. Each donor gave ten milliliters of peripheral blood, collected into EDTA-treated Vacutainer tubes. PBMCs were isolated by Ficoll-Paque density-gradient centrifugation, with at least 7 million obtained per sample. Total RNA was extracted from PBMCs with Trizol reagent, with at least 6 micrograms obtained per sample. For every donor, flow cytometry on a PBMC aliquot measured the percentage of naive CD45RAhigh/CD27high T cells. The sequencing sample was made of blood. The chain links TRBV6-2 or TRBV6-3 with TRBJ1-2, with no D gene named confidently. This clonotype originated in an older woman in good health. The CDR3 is CASSLTVLYGYTF. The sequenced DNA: TGTGCCAGCAGCTTGACGGTCCTCTATGGCTACACCTTC.